The 14 T cell receptor beta chains reported below all come from one sample, sequenced in a study of blood T cell repertoires in COVID-19. Only in-frame clones appear in the TCRdb table, and some are missing; sequencing was by immunoSEQ multiplex PCR. The sample consists of fewer than 200,000 clones, 70% to 85% of them appearing once. The specimen was peripheral blood. These receptors were taken from a woman older than 75 with acute or convalescent COVID-19.

This chain joins TRBV5-1 and TRBJ1-6, with TRBD1 matching 7 bases. CDR3 length: 17 residues. V was pared by 4 bases and J by 6 bases, with 13 bases of the junction left unmatched. CDR1 is SGHRS, CDR2 YFSETQ, per germline. The CDR3 nucleotides are TGCGCCAGCAGCGGGGACAGTCTGCCTGGGGGTAATTCACCCCTCCACTTT. Protein product: CASSGDSLPGGNSPLHF.

The CDR3 here is CASSQDRQDYGYTF. The CDR3 DNA follows: TGCGCCAGCAGCCAAGATCGGCAGGACTATGGCTACACCTTC. The V call is TRBV4-3, the J call TRBJ1-2, with D unresolved. Per the germline V gene, CDR1 is LGHNA and CDR2 is YSLEER. CDR3 size: 14 residues. The V end was cut by 0 bases, the J end by 3 bases, with 8 bases between.

The chain carries TRBV18 and TRBJ1-5; TRBD1 agrees at 7 bases. The germline gives CDR1 KGHSH, CDR2 LQKENI. The CDR3 consists of 13 residues. V lost 3 bases, J lost 5 bases, and 1 base stayed unmatched. This CDR3 is CASSPQGDQPQHF. The CDR3 nucleotides are TGTGCCAGCTCACCGCAGGGGGATCAGCCCCAGCATTTT.

The chain has TRBV30 and TRBJ2-4, with 9 bases fitting TRBD2. Per germline, CDR1 GTSNPN and CDR2 SVGIG (reference sequence). CDR3 length: 14 amino acids. The CDR3: CAGKLRGGKNIQYF. CDR3 in DNA: TGTGCTGGAAAGTTGCGGGGGGGCAAAAACATTCAGTACTTC.

V is TRBV5-5 and J is TRBJ2-3, with D hard to call. The CDR3 is 15 residues long. Germline V gene data show CDR1 as SGHKS and CDR2 as YYEKEE (reference sequence). Trimming took 1 base from V and 3 from J, leaving 12 bases between them. The CDR3 region has the DNA TGTGCCAGCAGCTTGAGTCCACGTAGTACAGATACGCAGTATTTT. It encodes CASSLSPRSTDTQYF.

The chain uses TRBV5-1 and TRBJ2-7, with 10 nucleotides matching TRBD1. Germline V lookup: CDR1 SGHRS, CDR2 YFSETQ. The CDR3 loop spans 15 amino acids. V was pared by 3 bases and J by 2 bases, with 5 bases of the junction left unmatched. The CDR3 loop reads CASSSTGQGAYEQYF. In nucleotides, the CDR3 is TGCGCCAGCAGCTCCACCGGACAGGGGGCCTACGAGCAGTACTTC.

Note on this clone: Other DNA sequences in the same sample also yield this CDR3. The chain combines TRBV2 with TRBJ1-4, with 9 bases that match TRBD1. Germline CDR1 SNHLY, CDR2 FYNNEI. V lost 4 bases to trimming and J lost 8 bases; unmatched junction nucleotides: 5. This CDR3 has 14 amino acids. For the CDR3, the DNA is TGTGCCAGCAGTGTACAGGGGGCAGGAGAAAAACTGTTTTTT. Translating gives CASSVQGAGEKLFF.

The rearrangement joins TRBV10-1 to TRBJ2-1; 16 bases map to TRBD2. Germline values: CDR1 WNHNN, CDR2 SYGVQD (reference sequence). The CDR3 is made up of 17 amino acids. With 5 bases clipped from V and 8 bases from J, the junction kept 9 bases outside the gene matches. The CDR3 DNA reads as TGCGCCAGCAGTCCTCCTGGGACTAGCGGGAGGGCCTATGAGCAGTTCTTC. Its protein product is CASSPPGTSGRAYEQFF.

V and J are TRBV7-9 and TRBJ2-3; D perhaps matches TRBD2 (5 bases). V lost 3 bases to trimming and J lost 6 bases, with 13 bases between them. The germline gives CDR1 SEHNR, CDR2 FQNEAQ (reference sequence). This CDR3 has 14 residues. The CDR3 DNA reads TGTGCCAGCAGCTTGACCAGCGGCGGGGATACGCAGTATTTT. Encoded protein: CASSLTSGGDTQYF.

The chain recombines TRBV7-9 with TRBJ1-5; D possibly corresponds to TRBD1 (6 bases). Trimming removed 5 bases at V and 1 base at J, with 15 bases between. This CDR3 has 16 residues. From germline, CDR1 is SEHNR and CDR2 FQNEAQ (reference sequence). The CDR3 spells CASSTYDRTSNQPQHF. The CDR3 DNA is TGTGCCAGCAGCACATATGACAGGACAAGCAATCAGCCCCAGCATTTT.

A single count supports this clone. V usage is TRBV27 and J usage is TRBJ1-2; 12 nucleotides match TRBD1. Trimming at V came to 6 bases and at J to 4 bases, leaving 18 bases not matched to a gene. The V gene's germline CDR1 is MNHEY and CDR2 SMNVEV (reference sequence). CDR3 length: 19 residues. This CDR3 reads CASSRKAPGQGALSYGYTF. In nucleotides, the CDR3 is TGTGCCAGCAGCCGCAAAGCCCCGGGACAGGGGGCTCTGAGCTATGGCTACACCTTC.

A single count supports this clone. The CDR3 is CASSIDPADREAFF. The CDR3 DNA is TGTGCCAGTAGTATAGATCCCGCGGACAGGGAAGCTTTCTTT. The chain joins TRBV19 to TRBJ1-1, with TRBD1 matching over 7 bases. V lost 0 bases, J lost 8 bases, and 6 bases stayed unmatched. Germline loops: CDR1 LNHDA, CDR2 SQIVND (reference sequence). The CDR3 runs 14 residues.

This rearrangement joins TRBV11-2 to TRBJ2-7, with D perhaps TRBD1 (6 bases). CDR3 length equals 13 residues. CDR1 is SGHAT, CDR2 FQNNGV, per germline. V was clipped by 5 bases and J by 2 bases, with 10 bases between them. In nucleotides, the CDR3 is TGTGCCAGCAGCCACGGACAGACCTACGAGCAGTACTTC. Protein sequence: CASSHGQTYEQYF. Drawing the rest from reference TRBV11-2 and TRBJ2-7, the complete variable domain is EAGVAQSPRYKIIEKRQSVAFWCNPISGHATLYWYQQILGQGPKLLIQFQNNGVVDDSQLPKDRFSAERLKGVDSTLKIQPAKLEDSAVYLCASSHGQTYEQYFGPGTRLTVT.

The CDR3 spells CASSQDPLTENTEAFF. The CDR3 bases are TGCGCCAGCAGCCAAGACCCATTGACAGAGAACACTGAAGCTTTCTTT. The chain combines TRBV4-3 with TRBJ1-1; weak D call: TRBD1 (5 bases). The CDR3 runs 16 residues. The germline V gene has CDR1 LGHNA and CDR2 YSLEER. The ends were cut back, 0 bases at V and 1 base at J, with 12 bases in the middle.